These T cell receptor beta chains were read from a single sample in a study of T cells expressing NK-cell markers. TCRdb re-called the 5' RACE reads and gives one entry per CDR3 protein, without DNA. The table for this sample gives 500,000 to 600,000 distinct CDR3 sequences. Sequenced sample: blood T cells: a sorted CD56 or NKG2C T cell subset, CD4+ or CD8+ T cells, or bulk PBMC T cells (not recorded which). Source of these receptors: a man aged 18 to 29 in good health. Both conserved end residues are part of each CDR3. The order of the fields is J gene, V gene, CDR3 protein.

J: TRBJ1-2; V: TRBV28; CDR3: CATKTVVLGYTF
J: TRBJ2-2; V: TRBV2; CDR3: CASRIGGARTGELFF
J: TRBJ2-1; V: TRBV6-1; CDR3: CASTITLTGTYNEQFF
J: TRBJ1-5; V: TRBV4-1; CDR3: CASSQDQGNQPQHF
J: TRBJ2-5; V: TRBV18; CDR3: CASSPGTRGSQYF
J: TRBJ2-7; V: TRBV29-1; CDR3: CSVEGDGHEQYF
J: TRBJ1-2; V: TRBV30; CDR3: CAWRGPGIGYGYTF
J: TRBJ2-3; V: TRBV10-3; CDR3: CAIRDPFPDTQYF
J: TRBJ2-2; V: TRBV13; CDR3: CASSSPGLVSTGELFF
J: TRBJ2-1; V: TRBV11-2; CDR3: CASSFPWGVDEQFF
J: TRBJ2-5; V: TRBV29-1; CDR3: CSVDGTGVGETQYF
J: TRBJ2-5; V: TRBV18; CDR3: CASSPSSVETQYF
J: TRBJ1-5; V: TRBV7-2; CDR3: CASSLERGGGQPQHF
J: TRBJ2-3; V: TRBV10-1; CDR3: CASSLAGEENTDTQYF
J: TRBJ2-5; V: TRBV7-9; CDR3: CASSFGPALGETQYF
J: TRBJ2-2; V: TRBV5-1; CDR3: CASSSEVGYTGELFF
J: TRBJ2-7; V: TRBV5-1; CDR3: CASSLYGTSGSFYEQYF
J: TRBJ2-3; V: TRBV12-3/TRBV12-4; CDR3: CASSSGTRSTDTQYF
J: TRBJ2-1; V: TRBV20-1; CDR3: CSARGLNGEQFF
J: TRBJ2-5; V: TRBV12-3/TRBV12-4; CDR3: CASSLVRVETQYF